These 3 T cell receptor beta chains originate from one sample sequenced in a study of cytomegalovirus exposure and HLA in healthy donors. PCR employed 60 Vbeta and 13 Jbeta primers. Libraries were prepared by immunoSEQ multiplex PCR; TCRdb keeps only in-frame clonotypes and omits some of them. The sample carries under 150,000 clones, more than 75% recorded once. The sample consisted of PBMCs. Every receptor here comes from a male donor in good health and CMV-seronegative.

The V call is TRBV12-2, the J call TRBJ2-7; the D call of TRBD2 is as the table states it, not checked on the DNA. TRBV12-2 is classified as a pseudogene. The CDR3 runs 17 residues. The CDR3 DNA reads TGTGCAAGTCTCCATACAGACGGGAATTCAGAAAGCTACGAGCAGTACTTC. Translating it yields CASLHTDGNSESYEQYF.

The CDR3: CASSPDSSQPQHF. The DNA for the CDR3 is TGTGCCAGCTCACCAGACAGTTCTCAGCCCCAGCATTTT. The J gene is TRBJ1-5, the V gene TRBV18; a possible D gene is TRBD1 (5 bases). Trimming removed 2 bases at V and 6 bases at J, with 8 bases between. This CDR3 has 13 residues. Germline V gene lookup returns CDR1 KGHSH and CDR2 LQKENI.

The CDR3 DNA is TGCGCCAGCAGCCAAGATCAGTCCCTCTACGAGCAGTACTTC. It encodes CASSQDQSLYEQYF. This chain links TRBV4-3 with TRBJ2-7; no clear D. V was clipped by 0 bases and J by 3 bases, with 9 bases between them. This CDR3 comprises 14 residues. Germline assignment: CDR1 LGHNA and CDR2 YSLEER.